A selection of T cell receptor beta chains follows, all from one sample in a study of technical replicates of blood from several donors. Libraries were prepared by immunoSEQ multiplex PCR; TCRdb keeps only in-frame clonotypes and omits some of them. The sample consists of approximately 75,000 clones, around 95% of them appearing once. Sequenced: T cells isolated from PBMCs. These receptors were obtained from a human donor in good health. Both conserved end residues are part of each CDR3. The D gene is left open where the match is weak. Clone sizes are given selectively: once, few, many, or a class where the clone is expanded.

clone size | D gene | J gene | V gene | CDR3 protein | CDR3 DNA
. | TRBD2 | TRBJ2-7 | TRBV9 | CASAVAGGSYEQYF | TGTGCCAGCGCAGTGGCGGGAGGATCCTACGAGCAGTACTTC
. | . | TRBJ1-1 | TRBV7-9 | CASSLSGVGKAFF | TGTGCCAGCAGCTTATCGGGGGTCGGAAAAGCTTTCTTT
. | . | TRBJ2-2 | TRBV6-1 | CASWGDGGELFF | TGTGCCAGCTGGGGGGATGGCGGGGAGCTGTTTTTT
. | . | TRBJ2-5 | TRBV9 | CASSVGAGRKETQYF | TGTGCCAGCAGCGTAGGTGCGGGAAGGAAAGAGACCCAGTACTTC
. | TRBD2 | TRBJ2-7 | TRBV5-1 | CASSLLAGNSYEQYF | TGCGCCAGCAGCTTATTAGCGGGGAACTCCTACGAGCAGTACTTC
once | . | TRBJ1-1 | TRBV14 | CASSSTQGNRFTEAFF | TGTGCCAGCAGCTCCACTCAGGGGAATAGATTCACTGAAGCTTTCTTT
. | . | TRBJ2-7 | TRBV19 | CASSGRLESYEQYF | TGTGCCAGTAGTGGGAGACTAGAATCCTACGAGCAGTACTTC
. | . | TRBJ1-1 | TRBV9 | CASSTRDRMNTEAFF | TGTGCCAGCAGCACCCGTGACAGGATGAACACTGAAGCTTTCTTT
. | . | TRBJ1-4 | TRBV6-5 | CASSVKLFF | TGTGCCAGCAGCGTAAAACTGTTTTTT
. | TRBD1 | TRBJ2-1 | TRBV2 | CASTRDRGPTFVGRERHEQFF | TGTGCCAGCACCCGGGACAGGGGTCCGACGTTTGTTGGGCGGGAGCGCCATGAGCAGTTCTTC
. | TRBD2 | TRBJ2-1 | TRBV27 | CASSPTKRTSGYNEQFF | TGTGCCAGCAGTCCTACTAAGAGGACTAGCGGCTACAATGAGCAGTTCTTC
. | . | TRBJ1-1 | TRBV9 | CASSLGRDTEAFF | TGTGCCAGCAGCTTAGGGCGGGACACTGAAGCTTTCTTT
. | . | TRBJ2-7 | TRBV5-3 | CARSFRLTYEQYF | TGTGCCAGAAGCTTCCGACTGACCTACGAGCAGTACTTC
. | TRBD1 | TRBJ1-4 | TRBV18 | CASSPDRGYEKLFF | TGTGCCAGCTCCCCTGACAGGGGTTATGAAAAACTGTTTTTT
. | . | TRBJ2-1 | TRBV6-6 | CASNQGQRSTYNEQFF | TGTGCCAGCAACCAAGGTCAGCGGTCAACCTACAATGAGCAGTTCTTC
. | TRBD1 | TRBJ1-1 | TRBV5-6 | CASSWGQMNTEAFF | TGTGCCAGCAGCTGGGGACAGATGAACACTGAAGCTTTCTTT
few | . | TRBJ1-1 | TRBV27 | CASSLGILNTEAFF | TGTGCCAGCAGTTTAGGCATTCTGAACACTGAAGCTTTCTTT
once | . | TRBJ2-7 | TRBV21-1 | CASTIPGFSYEQYF | TGTGCCAGCACTATACCGGGATTCTCCTACGAGCAGTACTTC
. | TRBD1 | TRBJ2-3 | TRBV11-2 | CASSLGRGRGDTQYF | TGTGCCAGCAGCTTAGGCAGGGGGCGTGGAGATACGCAGTATTTT
. | TRBD2 | TRBJ2-7 | TRBV27 | CASSLGLAGTYEQYF | TGTGCCAGCAGTTTAGGACTAGCGGGAACCTACGAGCAGTACTTC
. | . | TRBJ2-1 | TRBV25-1 | CASSPQGNNEQFF | TGTGCCAGCAGTCCTCAGGGGAACAATGAGCAGTTCTTC
. | TRBD2 | TRBJ2-7 | TRBV5-1 | CASSLGQGALAGAITYEQYF | TGCGCCAGCAGCTTGGGACAGGGTGCCCTAGCGGGAGCTATTACTTACGAGCAGTACTTC
. | . | TRBJ2-1 | TRBV6-1 | CASSEVTVRQFF | TGTGCCAGCAGTGAAGTGACAGTACGGCAGTTCTTC
. | . | TRBJ2-1 | TRBV7-3 | CASSAEGEGLREQFF | TGTGCCAGCAGCGCGGAGGGGGAGGGCCTCCGTGAGCAGTTCTTC
. | . | TRBJ1-4 | TRBV7-6 | CASKGQGWSEKLFF | TGTGCCAGCAAAGGTCAGGGGTGGTCTGAAAAACTGTTTTTT
. | TRBD1 | TRBJ1-2 | TRBV27 | CASSSGQGYGYTF | TGTGCCAGCAGTTCAGGACAGGGCTATGGCTACACCTTC
. | TRBD1 | TRBJ1-4 | TRBV19 | CASVSPGTGNEKLFF | TGTGCCAGTGTGAGTCCCGGGACAGGAAATGAAAAACTGTTTTTT
. | . | TRBJ1-2 | TRBV30 | CAWSRGEGGYTF | TGTGCCTGGAGCAGAGGGGAGGGTGGCTACACCTTC
. | TRBD1 | TRBJ2-5 | TRBV10-1 | CASSGTLGQGLETQYF | TGCGCCAGCAGTGGCACCTTGGGACAGGGTTTGGAGACCCAGTACTTC
. | . | TRBJ1-1 | TRBV29-1 | CSVVAAEAFF | TGCAGCGTTGTAGCTGCTGAAGCTTTCTTT
. | TRBD1 | TRBJ1-4 | TRBV29-1 | CSVGQGNEKLFF | TGCAGCGTGGGACAGGGGAATGAAAAACTGTTTTTT
. | . | TRBJ2-1 | TRBV5-1 | CASSLEGHSYYNEQFF | TGCGCCAGCAGCTTAGAGGGACACAGCTACTACAATGAGCAGTTCTTC
. | . | TRBJ1-2 | TRBV4-2 | CASSQEDGDRGYGYTF | TGTGCCAGCAGCCAAGAGGATGGGGATCGAGGGTATGGCTACACCTTC
. | . | TRBJ2-2 | TRBV9 | CASSPRDTPNTGELFF | TGTGCCAGCAGCCCCAGGGACACACCGAACACCGGGGAGCTGTTTTTT
. | . | TRBJ1-2 | TRBV7-3 | CASSLTGGTPNYGYTF | TGTGCCAGCAGCTTAACCGGCGGAACACCTAACTATGGCTACACCTTC
. | TRBD2 | TRBJ2-7 | TRBV5-4 | CASSGTSGVIEQYF | TGTGCCAGCAGCGGGACTAGCGGGGTTATCGAGCAGTACTTC
. | TRBD1 | TRBJ1-4 | TRBV27 | CASSLSTGGNEKLFF | TGTGCCAGCAGTTTATCGACAGGGGGCAATGAAAAACTGTTTTTT
. | . | TRBJ2-2 | TRBV27 | CASSWGQVGELFF | TGTGCCAGCAGCTGGGGGCAAGTCGGGGAGCTGTTTTTT
. | . | TRBJ1-1 | TRBV25-1 | CASSEYGGWAEAFF | TGTGCCAGCAGTGAATACGGAGGGTGGGCTGAAGCTTTCTTT
. | TRBD2 | TRBJ2-3 | TRBV5-6 | CASSELGMGGSRTDTQYF | TGTGCCAGCAGCGAGCTTGGTATGGGCGGGAGTAGGACAGATACGCAGTATTTT
. | TRBD2 | TRBJ2-7 | TRBV30 | CAWSGLAGYYEQYF | TGTGCCTGGAGTGGACTAGCGGGCTACTACGAGCAGTACTTC
. | . | TRBJ2-1 | TRBV25-1 | CASSEWEGGEQFF | TGTGCCAGCAGTGAATGGGAGGGGGGTGAGCAGTTCTTC
. | TRBD2 | TRBJ2-7 | TRBV5-1 | CASSLAGDKVSEQYF | TGCGCCAGCAGCCTAGCGGGAGATAAGGTGAGCGAGCAGTACTTC
. | TRBD1 | TRBJ2-5 | TRBV5-4 | CASSSWDRLQETQYF | TGTGCCAGCAGCTCATGGGACAGACTCCAAGAGACCCAGTACTTC
few | . | TRBJ1-1 | TRBV9 | CASSVGGPLNTEAFF | TGTGCCAGCAGCGTAGGCGGGCCGTTGAACACTGAAGCTTTCTTT